This TCR beta chain was retrieved from a study of blood T cell repertoires in COVID-19 (dated by TCRdb to the early 2020s). Study-level background: Collaborator samples came from the United States, Italy and Spain and covered acute and convalescent phases of COVID-19. The material from the prospective study consisted of cDNA or gDNA derived from T cells, B-cell-depleted T cells, or PBMCs. Sample metadata almost always included a de-identified subject ID, COVID-19 status, age in years and sex. Where available, HLA class I and class II types were obtained from metadata supplied by the sample provider rather than from assay-based typing. The samples were drawn from the first 160 participants of the ongoing ImmuneRACE study and from more than 1,000 subjects provided by 6 global collaborators. Subjects who had been exposed to COVID-19, were actively infected with it, or had recovered from it provided the deeply sampled blood TCRbeta repertoires that made up the dataset. The repertoires were released in a freely available public database intended as a resource for research on the immune response to SARS-CoV-2. Here is what the overall study found, with its caveats: The quantity of clinical and demographic metadata differed by source and by participant and was supplied without curation.

This clone was picked up a small number of times. Its binding antigen is unknown. Base-call qualities are not available, and no considerably larger clone is one nucleotide away. The immunoSEQ Assay, a bias-controlled multiplex PCR, was used to amplify TCRbeta CDR3 regions from genomic DNA. The paper's data handling went like this. Nucleated cell counts per sample were estimated from amplification of reference gene primers within the assay. Sequence reads were collapsed and filtered to measure the absolute abundance of every unique TCRbeta CDR3 rearrangement. Productive Simpson clonality was computed per sample as the square root of Simpson's diversity index over productive rearrangements. In TCRdb, the immuneACCESS table is reduced to in-frame sequences with V and J assigned. These tables do not hold every clone; where another copy was compared, an unresolved V gene accounts for under half, and the others remain unexplained. D and trimming were read from the DNA, whereas the V and J calls and clone size are those reported in that table. This sample is represented by around 120,000 clones; roughly 90% of them were singletons. The ten most abundant clones make up 7.9% of the sample.

Samples from volunteer blood donors who had recovered from COVID-19 were contributed by a second Seattle source. Each collaborating institution followed its own protocols to collect whole blood in K2EDTA tubes. Collaborator samples were shipped for TCRbeta analysis as frozen whole blood, isolated PBMCs, or DNA extracted from either sample type. The cysteine opens and the phenylalanine closes a CDR3 of 15 amino acids. The kept DNA is CDR3 alone, 45 bases in frame from the first base. Reading the germline V gene (reference sequence) gives CDR1 SEHNR and CDR2 FQNEAQ. Relative to germline, V is missing 5 bases and J is missing 6 bases, with 10 bases of the junction outside any gene match.

The chain is encoded by TRBV7-9 joined to TRBJ2-7, and TRBD2 matches 10 of the central bases. What was sequenced was peripheral blood. This clonotype was obtained from a man between 65 and 80 years old who had recovered from COVID-19. The CDR3 reads CASSLKAGGPSEQYF. The DNA reads TGTGCCAGCAGCCTAAAAGCGGGAGGGCCTTCCGAGCAGTACTTC.